This TCR beta chain was identified during a study of blood T cell repertoires in COVID-19. Study-level information: Sample material is recorded as cDNA or gDNA derived from T cells, B-cell-depleted T cells, or PBMCs.

This clone came up a few times. Clones were sequenced by immunoSEQ multiplex PCR, and TCRdb holds only the in-frame ones, with some missing. Of tens of thousands of clones listed, 88% are singletons. Germline V lookup: CDR1 SNHLY, CDR2 FYNNEI. V was pared by 6 bases and J by 0 bases, with 11 bases between. This CDR3 has 14 amino acids. The receptor was isolated from a human donor with active COVID-19. The donor label of this sample is uncertain. Sequences were obtained from peripheral blood. The chain is built from TRBV2 and TRBJ1-1; D may be TRBD1 (5 bases). The CDR3 nucleotides are TGTGCCAGCAGCTGGACGGGGGTGAACACTGAAGCTTTCTTT. Residues: CASSWTGVNTEAFF.